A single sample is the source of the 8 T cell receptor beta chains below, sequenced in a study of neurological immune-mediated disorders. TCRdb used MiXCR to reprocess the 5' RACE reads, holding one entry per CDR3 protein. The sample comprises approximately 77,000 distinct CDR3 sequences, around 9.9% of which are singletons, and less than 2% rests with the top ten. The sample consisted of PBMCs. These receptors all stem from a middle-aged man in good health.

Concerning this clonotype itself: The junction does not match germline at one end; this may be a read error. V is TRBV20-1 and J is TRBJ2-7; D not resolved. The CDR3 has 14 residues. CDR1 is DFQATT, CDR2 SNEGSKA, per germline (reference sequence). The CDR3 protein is CSVRDPVRVREQYF. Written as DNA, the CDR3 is TGCAGTGTTAGAGACCCCGTAAGGGTCCGCGAGCAGTACTTC.

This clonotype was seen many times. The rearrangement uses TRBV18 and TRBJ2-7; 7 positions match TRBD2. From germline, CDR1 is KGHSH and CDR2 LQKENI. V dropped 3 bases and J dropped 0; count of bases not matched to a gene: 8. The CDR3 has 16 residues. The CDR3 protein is CASSPGGEDNSYEQYF. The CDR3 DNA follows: TGTGCCAGCTCACCGGGAGGGGAGGATAACTCCTACGAGCAGTACTTC.

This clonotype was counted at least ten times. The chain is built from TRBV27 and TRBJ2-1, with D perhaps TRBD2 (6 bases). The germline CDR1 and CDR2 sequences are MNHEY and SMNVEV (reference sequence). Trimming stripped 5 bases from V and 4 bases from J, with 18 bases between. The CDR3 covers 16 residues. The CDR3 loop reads CASSASLAAQYNEQFF. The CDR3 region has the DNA TGTGCCAGCAGTGCGTCCTTAGCGGCCCAATACAATGAGCAGTTCTTC.

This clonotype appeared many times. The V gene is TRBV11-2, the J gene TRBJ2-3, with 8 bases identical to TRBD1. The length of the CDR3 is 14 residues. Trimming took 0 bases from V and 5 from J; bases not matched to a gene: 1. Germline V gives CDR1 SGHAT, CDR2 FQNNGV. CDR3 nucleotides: TGTGCCAGCAGCTTAGACAGGGGGCGAGATACGCAGTATTTT. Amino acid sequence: CASSLDRGRDTQYF.

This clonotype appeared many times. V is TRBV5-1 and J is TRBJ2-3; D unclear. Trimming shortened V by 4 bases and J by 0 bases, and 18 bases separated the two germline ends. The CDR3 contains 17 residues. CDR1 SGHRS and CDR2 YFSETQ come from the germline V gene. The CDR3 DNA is TGCGCCAGCAGCCTCGCCAGCAGCGCGGATAGCACAGATACGCAGTATTTT. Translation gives CASSLASSADSTDTQYF.

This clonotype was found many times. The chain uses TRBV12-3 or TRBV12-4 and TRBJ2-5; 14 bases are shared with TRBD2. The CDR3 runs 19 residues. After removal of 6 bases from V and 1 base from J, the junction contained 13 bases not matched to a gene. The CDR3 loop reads CASSLGTSGGGGLQETQYF. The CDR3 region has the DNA TGTGCCAGCAGCCTGGGGACTAGCGGGGGCGGTGGTCTCCAAGAGACCCAGTACTTC.

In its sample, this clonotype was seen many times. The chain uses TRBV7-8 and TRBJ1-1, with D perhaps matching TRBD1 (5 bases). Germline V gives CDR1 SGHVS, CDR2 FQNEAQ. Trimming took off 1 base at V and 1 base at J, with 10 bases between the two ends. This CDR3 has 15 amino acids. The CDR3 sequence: CASSLGGTPNTEAFF. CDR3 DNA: TGTGCCAGCAGCTTAGGGGGCACCCCGAACACTGAAGCTTTCTTT.

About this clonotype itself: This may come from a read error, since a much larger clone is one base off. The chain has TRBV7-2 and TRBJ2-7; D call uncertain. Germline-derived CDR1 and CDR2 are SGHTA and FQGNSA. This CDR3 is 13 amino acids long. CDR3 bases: TGTGCCAGCAGCTTAGGGGTCGCCTACGAGCGGTACTTC. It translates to CASSLGVAYERYF.